The clone carrying this TCR beta chain was counted between two and nine times. Its antigen remains unidentified. In germline, CDR1 is SEHNR, CDR2 FQNEAQ (reference sequence). CDR3 length equals 13 residues. The V and J ends lost 3 bases and 2 bases respectively, with 6 bases between them. The sample belongs to a study of cytomegalovirus exposure and HLA in healthy donors. Study-level information: Drawn from HLA-typed donors, tens of millions of unique TCRs were held in an early data release. Whole-study results and caveats: When analyzed later, a missense DCLRE1C variant was found to be linked to TCR beta V- and J-gene trimming. CMV serostatus was the only recorded immune exposure for donors. Previous analysis showed most TCR beta V segments were productive about 87% or about 30% of the time.

The primer mix had 60 Vbeta and 13 Jbeta primers. The repertoire was sequenced with immunoSEQ multiplex PCR; TCRdb's copy has only in-frame clones and lacks some. The data show 130,000 to 150,000 clones, approximately 84% seen once. The receptor was derived from a woman aged 60 to 75 in good health and CMV-seropositive. The V and J genes are TRBV7-9 and TRBJ2-3; D gene ambiguous. Sequenced material: PBMCs. The CDR3 sequence is CASSFEFTDTQYF. In DNA, the CDR3 is TGTGCCAGCAGCTTTGAGTTCACAGATACGCAGTATTTT.